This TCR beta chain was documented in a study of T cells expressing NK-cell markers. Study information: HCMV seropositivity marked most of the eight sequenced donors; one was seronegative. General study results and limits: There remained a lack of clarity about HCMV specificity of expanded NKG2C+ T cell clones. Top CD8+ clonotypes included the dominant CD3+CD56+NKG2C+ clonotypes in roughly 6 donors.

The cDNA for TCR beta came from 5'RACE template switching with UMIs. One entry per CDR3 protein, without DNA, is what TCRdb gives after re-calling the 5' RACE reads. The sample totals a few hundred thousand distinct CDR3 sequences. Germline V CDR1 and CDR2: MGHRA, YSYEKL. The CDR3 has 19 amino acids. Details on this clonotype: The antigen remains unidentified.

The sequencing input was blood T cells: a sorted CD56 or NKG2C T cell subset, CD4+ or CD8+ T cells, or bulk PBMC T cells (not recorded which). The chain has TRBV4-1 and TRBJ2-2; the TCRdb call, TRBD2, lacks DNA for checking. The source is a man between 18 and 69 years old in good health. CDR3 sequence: CASSQYLLAGGLGTGELFF.